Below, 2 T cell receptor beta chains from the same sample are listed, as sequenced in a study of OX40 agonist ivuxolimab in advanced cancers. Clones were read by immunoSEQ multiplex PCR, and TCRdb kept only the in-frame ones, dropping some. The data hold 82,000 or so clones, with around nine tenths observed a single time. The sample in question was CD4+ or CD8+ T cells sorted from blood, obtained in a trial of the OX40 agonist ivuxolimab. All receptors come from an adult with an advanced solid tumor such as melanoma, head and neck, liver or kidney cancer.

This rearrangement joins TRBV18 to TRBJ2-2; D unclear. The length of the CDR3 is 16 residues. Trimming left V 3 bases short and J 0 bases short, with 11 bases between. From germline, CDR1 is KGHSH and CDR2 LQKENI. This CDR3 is CASSPLAASNTGELFF. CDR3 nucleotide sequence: TGTGCCAGCTCACCCCTGGCAGCCTCGAACACCGGGGAGCTGTTTTTT.

CDR3 coding DNA: TGTGCCAGCAGCTTGGGGGGACTTACCTACAATGAGCAGTTCTTC. Translation gives CASSLGGLTYNEQFF. V and J are TRBV5-4 and TRBJ2-1; weak D call: TRBD2 (6 bases). Germline CDR1 reads SGHNT; CDR2 reads YYREEE (reference sequence). Trimming left V 0 bases short and J 2 bases short, with 9 bases between. This CDR3 contains 15 residues.